The clone carrying this T cell receptor beta chain was picked up a small number of times. Germline trimming cut 3 bases from V and 0 bases from J; bases unmatched to any gene: 1. The CDR3 is made up of 15 amino acids. The V gene's germline CDR1 is SGHAT and CDR2 FQNNGV. This entry comes from a study of blood T cells in healthy people across ages. Study information: Roughly one uniquely barcoded beta molecule per two T cells was captured.

Together with a sample-barcoded 5' primer, a J-beta primer mix was included in a second PCR lasting about 6 to 11 cycles. TCRdb re-called the 5' RACE reads through MiXCR, storing one row per CDR3 protein. Found here are approximately 940,000 distinct CDR3 sequences, about 48% of them singletons; the top ten hold 13%. This clonotype was sampled from a man aged 25-45 years in good health. J is TRBJ2-1 and V is TRBV11-2; 8 bases match TRBD1. The sequencing sample was made of blood. CDR3 in DNA: TGTGCCAGCAGCTTGACAGGGGCCTCCTACAATGAGCAGTTCTTC. As protein: CASSLTGASYNEQFF.